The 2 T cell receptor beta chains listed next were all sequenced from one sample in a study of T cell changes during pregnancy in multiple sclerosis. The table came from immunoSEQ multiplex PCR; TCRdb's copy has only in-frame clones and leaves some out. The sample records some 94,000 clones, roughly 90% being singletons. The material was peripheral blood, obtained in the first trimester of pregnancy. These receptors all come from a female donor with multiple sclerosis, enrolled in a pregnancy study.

The CDR3, as DNA: TGTGCCAACCAAGGCTCGAACCTAGCGGCGGGGCTAAGTAAGCAGTTCTTC. Amino acids: CANQGSNLAAGLSKQFF. The chain employs TRBV2 and TRBJ2-1, with 7 positions matching TRBD2. This CDR3 is built from 17 residues. Germline assignment: CDR1 SNHLY and CDR2 FYNNEI. The J segment lost 11 bases and the V segment lost 10 bases, leaving 26 bases of the junction unmatched.

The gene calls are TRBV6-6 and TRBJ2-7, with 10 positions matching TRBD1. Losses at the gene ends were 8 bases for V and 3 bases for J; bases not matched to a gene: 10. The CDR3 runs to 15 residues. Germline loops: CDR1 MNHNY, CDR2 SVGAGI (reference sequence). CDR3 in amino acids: CASYGGTGEFYEQYF. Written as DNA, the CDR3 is TGTGCCAGCTACGGCGGGACAGGGGAATTCTACGAGCAGTACTTC.